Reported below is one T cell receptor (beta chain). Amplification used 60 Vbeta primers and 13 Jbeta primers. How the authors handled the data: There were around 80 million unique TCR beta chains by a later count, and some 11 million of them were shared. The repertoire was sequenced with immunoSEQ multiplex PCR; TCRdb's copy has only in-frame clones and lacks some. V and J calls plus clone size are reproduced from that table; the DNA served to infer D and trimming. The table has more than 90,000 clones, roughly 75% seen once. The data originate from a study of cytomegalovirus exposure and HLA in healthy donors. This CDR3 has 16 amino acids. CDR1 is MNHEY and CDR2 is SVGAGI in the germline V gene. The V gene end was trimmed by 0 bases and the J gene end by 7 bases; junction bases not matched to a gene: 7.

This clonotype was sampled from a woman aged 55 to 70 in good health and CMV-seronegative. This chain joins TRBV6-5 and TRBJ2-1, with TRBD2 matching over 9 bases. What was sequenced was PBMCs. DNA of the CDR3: TGTGCCAGCAGTTACTCGGCGGGAGGGAGTAGAAATGAGCAGTTCTTC. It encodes CASSYSAGGSRNEQFF.